This T cell receptor (beta chain) was identified during a study of OX40 agonist ivuxolimab in advanced cancers. In the study overall: A male proportion of under 90% was recorded, with mean age approximately 57 years and range roughly 23 to 79. The eligibility criteria allowed prior anti-PD-1, anti-PD-L1 or anti-CTLA-4 therapy, and approximately 38% had some.

Sequencing was performed with immunoSEQ multiplex PCR; in TCRdb, only in-frame clones are kept and a portion is missing. The sample lists approximately 69,000 clones; around 90% were seen once. Germline V CDR1 and CDR2: SGHRS, YFSETQ. The length of the CDR3 is 15 residues. Trimming stripped 1 base from V and 7 bases from J, with 17 bases between. Patients were excluded for autoimmune disease history or systemic immunosuppression. On cycle 4 day 1 and cycle 7 day 1, as well as at baseline, blood was sampled. The TCR was taken from an adult with an advanced solid tumor such as melanoma, head and neck, liver or kidney cancer. The genes are TRBV5-1 and TRBJ2-5; possibly TRBD1 or TRBD2 for D (6 bases each). Sequenced here: CD4+ or CD8+ T cells sorted from blood, sampled in a trial of the OX40 agonist ivuxolimab. CDR3 nucleotide sequence: TGCGCCAGCAGCTTGTCGTCGGGGGCTGTTGGGACCCAGTACTTC. Its protein is CASSLSSGAVGTQYF.